One and the same sample provided the 22 T cell receptor beta chains below, sequenced in a study of cytomegalovirus exposure and HLA in healthy donors. Clones were read by immunoSEQ multiplex PCR, and TCRdb kept only the in-frame ones, dropping some. The sample shows fewer than 150,000 clones, 88% of them seen only once. The sample consisted of PBMCs. The source is a woman aged 18-29 years in good health and CMV-seropositive.

The rearrangement joins TRBV19 to TRBJ2-2; D is undetermined. The germline gives CDR1 LNHDA, CDR2 SQIVND (reference sequence). The ends were cut back, 1 base at V and 6 bases at J, with 6 bases in the middle. CDR3 size: 13 residues. CDR3 coding DNA: TGTGCCAGTAGTATAGGCCGGGCCGGGGAGCTGTTTTTT. Translation gives CASSIGRAGELFF.

This chain connects TRBV30 to TRBJ2-7, with TRBD1 matching over 11 bases. Looked up from germline, CDR1 is GTSNPN and CDR2 is SVGIG (reference sequence). The trim removed 2 bases at V and 3 bases at J, leaving 6 bases unmatched. The CDR3 contains 15 residues. The CDR3 DNA is TGTGCCTGGAGTCGAGGGACAGGGGGATTCTACGAGCAGTACTTC. It yields the protein CAWSRGTGGFYEQYF.

The chain has TRBV5-6 and TRBJ2-1; D ambiguous. Deletions cut 1 base from V and 4 bases from J, with 12 bases between. Germline V lookup: CDR1 SGHDT, CDR2 YYEEEE. CDR3 length: 15 amino acids. Here the CDR3 reads CASSLRGDFYNEQFF. Here the CDR3 DNA reads TGTGCCAGCAGCTTGAGAGGAGACTTTTACAATGAGCAGTTCTTC.

CDR3 nucleotides: TGTGCCAGCAGCTTGGTATTTTACGAGCAGTACTTC. Translated: CASSLVFYEQYF. The V gene is TRBV5-5, the J gene TRBJ2-7; the D is unclear. The CDR3 spans 12 residues. In germline, CDR1 is SGHKS, CDR2 YYEKEE (reference sequence). Trimming took 0 bases from V and 4 from J, leaving 5 bases between them.

The chain combines TRBV7-2 with TRBJ2-3; 7 nucleotides agree with TRBD2. CDR1 and CDR2 (germline): SGHTA, FQGNSA. V shed 5 bases and J 1 base; nucleotides not matched to a gene: 9. This CDR3 is built from 16 residues. CDR3 nucleotides: TGTGCCAGCAGCCGACGGACGGGGAGGGGCACAGATACGCAGTATTTT. Protein sequence: CASSRRTGRGTDTQYF. The variable domain in full, with the rest retrieved from reference TRBV7-2 and TRBJ2-3, is GAGVSQSPSNKVTEKGKDVELRCDPISGHTALYWYRQSLGQGLEFLIYFQGNSAPDKSGLPSDRFSAERTGGSVSTLTIQRTQQEDSAVYLCASSRRTGRGTDTQYFGPGTRLTVL.

The genes are TRBV18 and TRBJ2-4; 7 bases are shared with TRBD1. The CDR3 runs 14 residues. CDR1 is KGHSH, CDR2 LQKENI, per germline. Unmatched junction bases numbered 6, after V lost 5 bases and J lost 5 bases. The CDR3 reads CASSGTGAENIQYF. In DNA form, the CDR3 reads TGTGCCAGCTCAGGTACAGGGGCCGAAAACATTCAGTACTTC. Together with reference TRBV18 and TRBJ2-4, the CDR3 gives the full variable domain: NAGVMQNPRHLVRRRGQEARLRCSPMKGHSHVYWYRQLPEEGLKFMVYLQKENIIDESGMPKERFSAEFPKEGPSILRIQQVVRGDSAAYFCASSGTGAENIQYFGAGTRLSVL.

The CDR3 region has the DNA TGTGCCAGCAGCCCCAGGACAGGGGGGAATGAAAAACTGTTTTTT. It codes for CASSPRTGGNEKLFF. The gene calls are TRBV11-1 and TRBJ1-4; 10 nucleotides align to TRBD1. Germline V gene data show CDR1 as SGHAT and CDR2 as FQDESV (reference sequence). With 5 bases clipped from V and 5 bases from J, the junction kept 5 bases outside the gene matches. The CDR3 runs to 15 residues.

The chain is built from TRBV5-1 and TRBJ1-3, with 8 positions matching TRBD1. The CDR3 extends over 15 amino acids. The germline gives CDR1 SGHRS, CDR2 YFSETQ. V gave up 1 base and J gave up 4 bases; unmatched junction bases: 4. DNA of the CDR3: TGCGCCAGCAGCTTGCGGACAGGGAACGGAAACACCATATATTTT. Protein: CASSLRTGNGNTIYF. Based on the CDR3 plus reference TRBV5-1 and TRBJ1-3, the full variable domain is KAGVTQTPRYLIKTRGQQVTLSCSPISGHRSVSWYQQTPGQGLQFLFEYFSETQRNKGNFPGRFSGRQFSNSRSEMNVSTLELGDSALYLCASSLRTGNGNTIYFGEGSWLTVV.

The chain couples TRBV27 to TRBJ2-7; TRBD1 might be the D (5 bases). This CDR3 spans 15 amino acids. Per germline, CDR1 MNHEY and CDR2 SMNVEV (reference sequence). V lost 3 bases and J lost 4, with 16 bases in between. CDR3 sequence reads: CASSLSQGRSYEQYF. In DNA form, the CDR3 reads TGTGCCAGCAGTTTGAGTCAGGGTCGTTCGTACGAGCAGTACTTC.

The chain recombines TRBV7-9 with TRBJ2-5, with D possibly TRBD2 on 5 matching bases. The V gene lost 5 bases and the J gene lost 5 bases, with 21 bases spanning the gap. CDR3 length: 16 amino acids. Germline lookup yields CDR1 SEHNR and CDR2 FQNEAQ (reference sequence). The CDR3 loop reads CASSDPRRSMGETQYF. DNA for the CDR3: TGTGCCAGCAGCGACCCCCGGAGGTCAATGGGGGAGACCCAGTACTTC.

The chain recombines TRBV5-4 with TRBJ1-1; a weak D match, TRBD1 (5 bases). The V gene's germline CDR1 is SGHNT and CDR2 YYREEE (reference sequence). V lost 4 bases, J lost 0 bases, and 19 bases lay in between. The CDR3 has 17 residues. In DNA form, the CDR3 reads TGTGCCAGCAGCGCCCCAGGGTCATCGGTGATGAACACTGAAGCTTTCTTT. Translation: CASSAPGSSVMNTEAFF.

The chain joins TRBV11-2 to TRBJ2-1; D not resolved. With 2 bases removed from V and 5 bases from J, the gap between germline ends came to 7 bases. The CDR3 sequence is 13 residues long. Looked up from germline, CDR1 is SGHAT and CDR2 is FQNNGV. This CDR3 reads CASSLLVDNEQFF. In nucleotides, the CDR3 is TGTGCCAGCAGCTTATTGGTAGACAATGAGCAGTTCTTC.

The chain uses TRBV11-3 and TRBJ1-1; perhaps TRBD1 as D (5 bases). With 1 base removed from V and 1 base from J, the gap between germline ends came to 7 bases. The CDR3 totals 14 residues. Per the germline V gene, CDR1 is SGHNT and CDR2 is YENEEA. The CDR3 DNA is TGTGCCAGCAGCTTAGGCGGACAGAACACTGAAGCTTTCTTT. Amino acid sequence: CASSLGGQNTEAFF.

This chain connects TRBV6-1 to TRBJ1-6, with D uncertain. The CDR3 runs 13 residues. Between the trimmed V and J ends, which lost 5 bases and 7 bases, there was a span of 9 bases. Germline V CDR1 and CDR2: MNHNS, SASEGT. CDR3 region: CASSTGNNSPLHF. The CDR3 bases are TGTGCCAGCAGTACCGGGAACAATTCACCCCTCCACTTT.

V gene TRBV4-1 combines with J gene TRBJ1-5; D remains unclear. This CDR3 has 15 residues. The germline V and J ends were trimmed by 0 bases and 1 base, with 7 bases remaining between them. Looked up from germline, CDR1 is MGHRA and CDR2 is YSYEKL. The CDR3 coding sequence is TGCGCCAGCAGCCAAGATCAGAACAGCAATCAGCCCCAGCATTTT. It codes for CASSQDQNSNQPQHF.

The chain is built from TRBV27 and TRBJ1-3, with D possibly being TRBD1 (6 bases). The germline V and J ends were trimmed by 2 bases and 7 bases, with 12 bases remaining between them. CDR1 and CDR2 (germline): MNHEY, SMNVEV (reference sequence). The CDR3 has 14 residues. The CDR3 reads CASSLGGRGNTIYF. CDR3 DNA sequence: TGTGCCAGCAGTTTAGGAGGAAGGGGGAACACCATATATTTT.

V gene TRBV4-3 combines with J gene TRBJ2-1, with D tentatively TRBD2 (5 bases). There are 14 residues in the CDR3. Germline V gene lookup returns CDR1 LGHNA and CDR2 YSLEER. V lost 3 bases and J 5 bases, leaving 11 bases between the germline ends. The DNA for the CDR3 is TGCGCCAGCAGCCAGACGGACTGGAACAATGAGCAGTTCTTC. It codes for CASSQTDWNNEQFF.

CDR3 protein: CASSSGTGNTGELFF. DNA for the CDR3: TGTGCCAGCAGCTCCGGGACAGGGAACACCGGGGAGCTGTTTTTT. This sequence joins TRBV5-4 and TRBJ2-2; TRBD1 matches at 8 bases. Germline CDR1 is SGHNT and CDR2 is YYREEE (reference sequence). With 3 bases clipped from V and 1 base from J, the junction kept 2 bases outside the gene matches. CDR3 length: 15 residues.

The V gene is TRBV7-9, the J gene TRBJ1-2; D is possibly TRBD1 (6 bases). The germline gives CDR1 SEHNR, CDR2 FQNEAQ (reference sequence). The CDR3 covers 14 residues. Trimming shortened V by 0 bases and J by 5 bases, and 10 bases separated the two germline ends. The CDR3 sequence is CASSLAQGPYGYTF. DNA of the CDR3: TGTGCCAGCAGCTTAGCGCAGGGGCCGTATGGCTACACCTTC.

The rearrangement joins TRBV5-5 to TRBJ2-1; TRBD1 aligns across 7 bases. CDR3 length: 15 amino acids. The V and J ends lost 0 bases and 3 bases, in that order; junction bases with no gene match: 3. CDR1 and CDR2 (germline): SGHKS, YYEKEE (reference sequence). CDR3 in amino acids: CASSLEGQLYNEQFF. The CDR3 DNA is TGTGCCAGCAGCTTGGAGGGACAGCTCTACAATGAGCAGTTCTTC.

This chain uses TRBV6-6 with TRBJ1-2; D possibly corresponds to TRBD1 (5 bases). The CDR3 has 11 residues. The germline V gene encodes CDR1 MNHNY and CDR2 SVGAGI (reference sequence). V was trimmed by 4 bases and J by 8 bases, leaving 8 bases between them. DNA of the CDR3: TGTGCCAGCAGTTTGCGGGGCGGCTACACCTTC. Its protein product is CASSLRGGYTF.

The genes are TRBV5-4 and TRBJ2-3; 14 nucleotides line up with TRBD2. Trimming cost V 4 bases and J 2 bases; bases outside gene matches: 3. The CDR3 consists of 16 residues. Germline V CDR1 and CDR2: SGHNT, YYREEE (reference sequence). CDR3 sequence (DNA): TGTGCCAGCAGCACGGGACTAGCGGGGGTCACAGATACGCAGTATTTT. Its protein product is CASSTGLAGVTDTQYF.